These T cell receptor beta chains were read from a single sample in a study of beta chain features in type 1 diabetes. This table comes from immunoSEQ multiplex PCR, and its TCRdb copy is limited to in-frame clones, with some not included. The table has 130,000 to 150,000 clones, 10% to 15% seen once; the top ten hold roughly 1.4%. What was sequenced was central memory CD4+ T cells from blood. These receptors all stem from a man aged 18 to 30 with type 1 diabetes. Each CDR3 is given with its conserved first and last residue. The order of the fields is J gene, D gene, V gene, clone size, CDR3 protein, CDR3 DNA. The D gene is left open where the match is weak. Clone size is stated in some rows and not others, as once, few, many or a class when expanded.

j_call: TRBJ2-7; d_call: -; v_call: TRBV10-3; clone_size: -; cdr3_aa: CAITKTTTTYEQYF; cdr3_nt: TGTGCCATCACCAAAACGACGACTACCTACGAGCAGTACTTC
j_call: TRBJ2-2; d_call: -; v_call: TRBV19; clone_size: few; cdr3_aa: CASATESTGELFF; cdr3_nt: TGTGCCAGTGCGACAGAATCCACCGGGGAGCTGTTTTTT
j_call: TRBJ2-5; d_call: TRBD2; v_call: TRBV4-1; clone_size: -; cdr3_aa: CASSQDDGRRGALLETQYF; cdr3_nt: TGCGCCAGCAGCCAAGATGACGGAAGGCGGGGGGCGCTTTTAGAGACCCAGTACTTC
j_call: TRBJ2-1; d_call: TRBD1; v_call: TRBV5-1; clone_size: -; cdr3_aa: CASSLAAGTGNEQFF; cdr3_nt: TGCGCCAGCAGCTTGGCCGCCGGGACAGGCAATGAGCAGTTCTTC
j_call: TRBJ1-2; d_call: -; v_call: TRBV6-4; clone_size: few; cdr3_aa: CASSDSGTYGYTF; cdr3_nt: TGTGCCAGCAGTGACTCCGGGACTTATGGCTACACCTTC
j_call: TRBJ2-4; d_call: TRBD1; v_call: TRBV6-5; clone_size: -; cdr3_aa: CASSYSGTDVNIQYF; cdr3_nt: TGTGCCAGCAGTTACTCCGGGACAGATGTAAACATTCAGTACTTC
j_call: TRBJ2-5; d_call: -; v_call: TRBV14; clone_size: few; cdr3_aa: CASSQEATETQYF; cdr3_nt: TGTGCCAGCAGCCAAGAAGCGACGGAGACCCAGTACTTC
j_call: TRBJ2-6; d_call: -; v_call: TRBV5-6; clone_size: -; cdr3_aa: CASSLHLGAFSGANVLTF; cdr3_nt: TGTGCCAGCAGCCTACATTTGGGGGCGTTCTCTGGGGCCAACGTCCTGACTTTC
j_call: TRBJ2-1; d_call: -; v_call: TRBV7-9; clone_size: -; cdr3_aa: CASSRNPPTVYNEQFF; cdr3_nt: TGTGCCAGCAGCCGAAATCCCCCGACAGTCTACAATGAGCAGTTCTTC
j_call: TRBJ2-5; d_call: -; v_call: TRBV5-6; clone_size: few; cdr3_aa: CASSLYSGETQYF; cdr3_nt: TGTGCCAGCAGCTTGTATTCGGGCGAGACCCAGTACTTC
j_call: TRBJ2-2; d_call: -; v_call: TRBV7-2; clone_size: -; cdr3_aa: CASSFSGLGVSGELFF; cdr3_nt: TGTGCCAGCAGCTTTTCCGGCTTGGGGGTGTCCGGGGAGCTGTTTTTT
j_call: TRBJ1-4; d_call: TRBD1; v_call: TRBV27; clone_size: few; cdr3_aa: CASSFGTGHEKLFF; cdr3_nt: TGTGCCAGCAGTTTCGGGACAGGGCATGAAAAACTGTTTTTT
j_call: TRBJ2-5; d_call: -; v_call: TRBV7-8; clone_size: few; cdr3_aa: CASSLPGLETQYF; cdr3_nt: TGTGCCAGCAGCTTACCCGGGCTGGAGACCCAGTACTTC
j_call: TRBJ2-5; d_call: TRBD2; v_call: TRBV5-4; clone_size: -; cdr3_aa: CATASAGGQETQYF; cdr3_nt: TGTGCCACTGCGTCGGCGGGGGGCCAAGAGACCCAGTACTTC
j_call: TRBJ1-5; d_call: -; v_call: TRBV19; clone_size: few; cdr3_aa: CASSTRGESQPQHF; cdr3_nt: TGTGCCAGTAGTACCCGGGGGGAAAGTCAGCCCCAGCATTTT
j_call: TRBJ1-1; d_call: -; v_call: TRBV7-3; clone_size: few; cdr3_aa: CASSPDVSAEAFF; cdr3_nt: TGTGCCAGCAGCCCCGATGTGAGCGCTGAAGCTTTCTTT
j_call: TRBJ2-7; d_call: -; v_call: TRBV30; clone_size: -; cdr3_aa: CAWTRGRNYEQYF; cdr3_nt: TGTGCCTGGACCAGGGGCAGGAATTACGAGCAGTACTTC
j_call: TRBJ2-1; d_call: -; v_call: TRBV4-1; clone_size: many; cdr3_aa: CASSQDRQGTYNEQFF; cdr3_nt: TGCGCCAGCAGCCAAGATCGGCAGGGAACCTACAATGAGCAGTTCTTC
j_call: TRBJ1-2; d_call: TRBD1; v_call: TRBV5-4; clone_size: -; cdr3_aa: CASSLWTGAIYGYTF; cdr3_nt: TGTGCCAGCAGCTTGTGGACAGGGGCAATCTATGGCTACACCTTC
j_call: TRBJ1-4; d_call: -; v_call: TRBV7-2; clone_size: -; cdr3_aa: CASSPGRDEKLFF; cdr3_nt: TGTGCCAGCAGCCCGGGGAGGGATGAAAAACTGTTTTTT
j_call: TRBJ1-2; d_call: TRBD1; v_call: TRBV25-1; clone_size: few; cdr3_aa: CATRQGPNYGYTF; cdr3_nt: TGTGCCACCCGACAGGGACCTAACTATGGCTACACCTTC
j_call: TRBJ1-1; d_call: -; v_call: TRBV27; clone_size: -; cdr3_aa: CASSWSQLNTEAFF; cdr3_nt: TGTGCCAGCAGTTGGAGCCAATTGAACACTGAAGCTTTCTTT
j_call: TRBJ1-1; d_call: -; v_call: TRBV7-9; clone_size: few; cdr3_aa: CASTQELNTEAFF; cdr3_nt: TGTGCCAGCACCCAGGAACTGAACACTGAAGCTTTCTTT